This T cell receptor beta chain was recovered during a study of blood T cell repertoires in COVID-19. TCRdb's copy holds only in-frame clones and misses some; the assay was immunoSEQ multiplex PCR. The data contain hundreds of thousands of clones, over 70% of them singletons. The CDR3 is made up of 14 amino acids. Trimming at V came to 5 bases and at J to 7 bases, leaving 8 bases not matched to a gene. Germline V CDR1 and CDR2: LNHDA, SQIVND (reference sequence). The sequencing input was peripheral blood. The sequence was collected from a woman aged 45-65 years with COVID-19, enrolled during active disease. The chain has TRBV19 and TRBJ1-2; 9 bases map to TRBD1. CDR3 nucleotide sequence: TGTGCCAGTAGTGGGACAGGGAGGGCTTCTGGCTACACCTTC. As protein: CASSGTGRASGYTF.